The 15 T cell receptor beta chains listed next were all sequenced from one sample in a study of cytomegalovirus exposure and HLA in healthy donors. 13 Jbeta primers and 60 Vbeta primers were used for the PCR. Profiling relied on immunoSEQ multiplex PCR, and the TCRdb table lists in-frame clones only, not all of them. This sample has 100,000 to 150,000 clones, with about three quarters found just once. The sample taken for sequencing was PBMCs. These receptors were obtained from a woman aged 55-70 years in good health and CMV-seropositive.

The chain links TRBV5-1 to TRBJ1-2; 9 bases match TRBD1. J was trimmed by 3 bases and V by 4 bases; bases with no gene match: 1. The CDR3 sequence is 13 residues long. Germline assignment: CDR1 SGHRS and CDR2 YFSETQ. The CDR3 region is CASSRDRDYGYTF. CDR3 DNA sequence: TGCGCCAGCAGCCGGGACAGGGACTATGGCTACACCTTC.

This clone occurred once. V gene TRBV15 combines with J gene TRBJ2-1, with D tentatively TRBD2 (5 bases). The CDR3 has 17 residues. The V end was cut by 3 bases, the J end by 4 bases, with 19 bases between. Looked up from germline, CDR1 is LNHNV and CDR2 is YYDKDF (reference sequence). The CDR3 DNA sequence: TGTGCCACCAGCAGTTCGAAGCCGCCGGGGATTTACAATGAGCAGTTCTTC. Its translation: CATSSSKPPGIYNEQFF.

The rearrangement links TRBV5-6 to TRBJ1-2; D not certain. Per the germline V gene, CDR1 is SGHDT and CDR2 is YYEEEE. V was trimmed by 6 bases and J by 2 bases, leaving 17 bases between them. The CDR3 covers 15 residues. As DNA, the CDR3 is TGTGCCAGCAAAACTGTAATGGGCCCAAACTATGGCTACACCTTC. This translates into CASKTVMGPNYGYTF.

The V and J genes are TRBV9 and TRBJ2-7, with a weak D call TRBD2 (5 bases). The CDR3 contains 14 residues. The V end was cut by 3 bases, the J end by 1 base, with 11 bases between. Germline V gene data show CDR1 as SGDLS and CDR2 as YYNGEE. The CDR3 loop reads CASSAEEGSYEQYF. CDR3 in DNA: TGTGCCAGCAGCGCCGAAGAGGGTTCCTACGAGCAGTACTTC. Combining the CDR3 with reference TRBV9 and TRBJ2-7 gives the whole variable domain DSGVTQTPKHLITATGQRVTLRCSPRSGDLSVYWYQQSLDQGLQFLIQYYNGEERAKGNILERFSAQQFPDLHSELNLSSLELGDSALYFCASSAEEGSYEQYFGPGTRLTVT.

This chain joins TRBV30 and TRBJ2-5; possible D gene TRBD2, 6 bases. The tail of the sequence fits TRBJ2-7 better, so the J call may be wrong. Germline CDR1 GTSNPN, CDR2 SVGIG (reference sequence). The CDR3 is 14 amino acids. The CDR3 coding sequence is TGTGCCTGGAGTGTAAGGACTAACTCCTACGAGCAGTACTTC. This encodes CAWSVRTNSYEQYF.

The genes are TRBV7-9 and TRBJ1-2; TRBD1 agrees at 10 bases. V dropped 1 base and J dropped 8; count of bases not matched to a gene: 4. CDR1 and CDR2 from the germline V gene are SEHNR and FQNEAQ (reference sequence). This CDR3 is 14 amino acids long. CDR3 nucleotides: TGTGCCAGCAGCTTAGGACAGGGGGCGCGAGGCTACACCTTC. This translates into CASSLGQGARGYTF.

The V call is TRBV4-1, the J call TRBJ1-2; D remains unclear. V dropped 0 bases and J dropped 5 bases, with 16 bases sitting between them. This CDR3 is built from 16 residues. Germline V gene lookup returns CDR1 MGHRA and CDR2 YSYEKL. CDR3 residues: CASSQDSFLRDYGYTF. CDR3 sequence (DNA): TGCGCCAGCAGCCAAGATAGTTTTCTGCGCGATTATGGCTACACCTTC.

This clone has a single count. The J gene is TRBJ2-7, the V gene TRBV5-5; TRBD1 is a possible D gene (6 bases). Germline-derived CDR1 and CDR2 are SGHKS and YYEKEE (reference sequence). Trimming cost V 5 bases and J 2 bases, with 17 bases left between them. The CDR3 is made up of 15 amino acids. This chain's CDR3 is CASSLQGGSAYEQYF. DNA for the CDR3: TGTGCCAGCAGTTTACAGGGTGGTTCCGCCTACGAGCAGTACTTC.

The V call is TRBV7-2, the J call TRBJ1-3; unclear D gene. The CDR3 extends over 16 amino acids. CDR1 SGHTA and CDR2 FQGNSA come from the germline V gene. V dropped 0 bases and J dropped 1 base, with 10 bases sitting between them. The CDR3 DNA reads as TGTGCCAGCAGCTTAGCGAGGGCGAGATCTGGAAACACCATATATTTT. This sequence encodes CASSLARARSGNTIYF.

This clone was seen only once. This chain uses TRBV9 with TRBJ2-1; no firm D call. Trimming took off 0 bases at V and 0 bases at J, with 10 bases between the two ends. This CDR3 contains 16 residues. The germline CDR1 and CDR2 sequences are SGDLS and YYNGEE. The CDR3 reads CASSVARSSSYNEQFF. The CDR3 DNA reads TGTGCCAGCAGCGTAGCAAGGTCTAGCTCCTACAATGAGCAGTTCTTC.

V is TRBV2 and J is TRBJ2-2, with a weak D call TRBD1 (6 bases). V lost 4 bases and J 0 bases, leaving 15 bases between the germline ends. The CDR3 covers 17 residues. The germline V gene encodes CDR1 SNHLY and CDR2 FYNNEI. The CDR3 region has the DNA TGTGCCAGCAGTGGAATTTTCAGGGGTACGAACACCGGGGAGCTGTTTTTT. Protein sequence: CASSGIFRGTNTGELFF.

The sample holds one count of this clone. The gene calls are TRBV20-1 and TRBJ1-2; D uncertain. Trimming took 3 bases from V and 7 from J, leaving 9 bases between them. Germline V gene data show CDR1 as DFQATT and CDR2 as SNEGSKA (reference sequence). This CDR3 has 11 amino acids. The DNA for the CDR3 is TGCAGTGCTAGCGGGGAGGCTGGCTACACCTTC. Translated: CSASGEAGYTF.

A few counts support this clone. V and J are TRBV7-2 and TRBJ1-2; a possible D gene is TRBD1 (5 bases). This CDR3 spans 14 amino acids. Looked up from germline, CDR1 is SGHTA and CDR2 is FQGNSA. V was trimmed by 4 bases and J by 2 bases, leaving 11 bases between them. The CDR3, as DNA: TGTGCCAGCAGCTCGAAGACAGAGAACTATGGCTACACCTTC. Amino acid sequence: CASSSKTENYGYTF.

J is TRBJ1-2 and V is TRBV5-1, with unresolved D. The CDR3 is made up of 13 amino acids. Germline CDR1 and CDR2: SGHRS and YFSETQ. The V and J ends lost 0 bases and 7 bases respectively, with 10 bases between them. Here the CDR3 DNA reads TGCGCCAGCAGCTTGGGCCAGTTCTCTGGCTACACCTTC. Translation gives CASSLGQFSGYTF. Full variable domain (rest looked up from reference TRBV5-1 and TRBJ1-2): KAGVTQTPRYLIKTRGQQVTLSCSPISGHRSVSWYQQTPGQGLQFLFEYFSETQRNKGNFPGRFSGRQFSNSRSEMNVSTLELGDSALYLCASSLGQFSGYTFGSGTRLTVV.

The CDR3 DNA follows: TGTGCCAGCGGCCAAAGCGGGAGAACCCACGAGCAGTACTTC. Translated: CASGQSGRTHEQYF. J is TRBJ2-7 and V is TRBV6-5; 8 bases are a match to TRBD2. V was pared by 8 bases and J by 5 bases, with 11 bases of the junction left unmatched. Germline V gene sequence: CDR1 MNHEY, CDR2 SVGAGI. This CDR3 is built from 14 residues.